This T cell receptor beta chain is drawn from a study of blood T cell repertoires in COVID-19. Study overall: The study drew acute and convalescent COVID-19 samples from the United States, Italy and Spain.

Per the germline V gene, CDR1 is MNHEY and CDR2 is SVGEGT. Trimming stripped 6 bases from V and 3 bases from J, with 6 bases between. The CDR3 consists of 11 residues. Cohort 3 recovered donors had two negative PCRs, clearance, or symptom resolution. The data were produced by immunoSEQ multiplex PCR, yet TCRdb's version contains in-frame clones alone and is incomplete. The data hold roughly 400,000 clones, with about nine tenths observed a single time. The sequence derives from a woman in her thirties who had recovered from COVID-19. The sample comprised PBMCs or T cells enriched from blood (not recorded which). J is TRBJ2-7 and V is TRBV6-2 or TRBV6-3, with D possibly matching TRBD1 (5 bases). As DNA, the CDR3 is TGTGCCAGCAGCGACAGCTACGAGCAGTACTTC. Translating gives CASSDSYEQYF.